This T cell receptor (beta chain) was captured in a study of T cell responses to AZD1222 COVID-19 vaccine. The data were produced by immunoSEQ multiplex PCR, yet TCRdb's version contains in-frame clones alone and is incomplete. Of about 200,000 clones in the sample, roughly 92% are singletons; the top ten hold around 1%. CDR1 and CDR2 (germline): MNHEY, SMNVEV (reference sequence). This CDR3 is 15 amino acids long. J gave up 3 bases and V 5 bases, and 10 bases lay outside the gene matches. The TCR comes from an adult who received the AZD1222 COVID-19 vaccine. The rearrangement links TRBV27 to TRBJ2-7, with TRBD1 matching 7 bases. The source material was peripheral blood, sampled 28 days after the second AZD1222 dose. The CDR3 nucleotides read TGTGCCAGCAGTATCTCGGGACAGAGATTCTACGAGCAGTACTTC. Amino acids: CASSISGQRFYEQYF.